This T cell receptor (beta chain) comes out of a study of OX40 agonist ivuxolimab in advanced cancers. Study-level background: Ivuxolimab was a fully human IgG2 agonistic monoclonal antibody targeting the costimulatory receptor OX40 (CD134). Intravenous ivuxolimab was administered to patients every 2 weeks at six dose levels: 0.01, 0.1, 0.3, 1.5, 3 and 10 mg/kg. Of the 50 or so patients in dose escalation, around 20 had hepatocellular carcinoma, some 15 had melanoma, 9 had renal cell carcinoma and 9 had head and neck cancer. A male proportion of nearly 85% and a mean age of around 60 years, ranging from 23 to 79, were recorded for the dose-escalation cohort. Prior anti-PD-1, anti-PD-L1 or anti-CTLA-4 therapy was permitted, and checkpoint inhibitors had been received by 30% to 40% of dose-escalation patients. Partial responses were achieved by three dose-escalation patients, of whom one had hepatocellular carcinoma and two had cutaneous melanoma. The point of sequencing TCRbeta in the periphery was to test whether ivuxolimab changed TCR sequence diversity and drove clonal T-cell expansion. The paper reports the monotherapy dose-escalation portion (N of about 50 patients) of the phase I ivuxolimab trial.

The trial excluded patients who had a history of autoimmune disease or who were on systemic immunosuppression. Peripheral blood for TCR sequencing was collected from all dose cohorts at baseline, on cycle 4 day 1, and on cycle 7 day 1. Samples were obtained from an open-label, multicenter, first-in-human phase I dose-escalation trial of ivuxolimab. Adults with locally advanced or metastatic melanoma, renal cell, hepatocellular, or head and neck squamous cell carcinoma were enrolled in the trial. Before TCR sequencing, CD4+ T cells and CD8+ T cells were sorted from peripheral blood as separate populations. For sequencing of the TCRbeta CDR3 region, genomic DNA was extracted from the sorted cells. The immunoSEQ Assay was used to sequence the TCRbeta CDR3 regions. Not all clones reach the TCRdb copy of this immuneACCESS table, which keeps in-frame sequences only. Checked studies attribute under half of the gap to unresolved V genes and leave the rest unexplained. The sample table holds about 120,000 clones, of which roughly 93% were seen once. Of the sample, more than 0.15% is held by the ten largest clones.

In regard to this clone: Its target antigen remains unknown. The record has no base qualities; no much larger clone is one base away.

The germline V gene (reference sequence) gives CDR1 as GTSNPN and CDR2 as SVGIG. Compared with germline, V lacks 0 bases and J lacks 5 bases; bases without a gene match: 6. Inclusive of the bounding cysteine and phenylalanine, the CDR3 is 15 residues long. Solely the CDR3 DNA is kept, with 45 bases framed from the first base. Findings and caveats that apply to the study as a whole: Low levels of normalized T-cell clonal expansion were also seen in some patients who did not respond. After ivuxolimab, CD8+ T cells had more expanded clones than CD4+ T cells on average. The antigen specificity of the clonally expanded peripheral T cells was not determined. In the 0.1-3.0 mg/kg groups, partial responders had among the lowest normalized peripheral clonal expansion, particularly in CD8+ T cells. At doses from 0.1 to 3.0 mg/kg, clonal expansion was seen in both CD4+ and CD8+ blood T cells between baseline and week 6.

Sequences were derived from CD4+ or CD8+ T cells sorted from blood, sampled in a trial of the OX40 agonist ivuxolimab. The rearranged segments are TRBV30 and TRBJ1-5; 8 middle bases align to TRBD1. This receptor was identified in an adult with an advanced solid tumor such as melanoma, head and neck, liver or kidney cancer. The CDR3 is CAWSVLKTGDQPQHF. The DNA is TGTGCCTGGAGTGTACTTAAGACAGGGGATCAGCCCCAGCATTTT.